The next 3 T cell receptor beta chains were all read from a single sample in a study of hypomethylating agent response in myelodysplastic syndrome. The method was immunoSEQ multiplex PCR; TCRdb's version includes in-frame clones alone and lacks a portion of them. The repertoire holds 950 to 1,000 clones, with roughly 80% as singletons. Here the sequenced sample was bone marrow, taken before or after starting hypomethylating agent treatment for myelodysplastic syndrome (not recorded which). The receptors shown here come from a human donor with myelodysplastic syndrome.

V is TRBV9 and J is TRBJ2-1; 9 nucleotides align to TRBD2. Germline lookup yields CDR1 SGDLS and CDR2 YYNGEE. The CDR3 extends over 15 amino acids. The ends lost 2 bases at V and 9 bases at J; junction bases unmatched: 9. In DNA form, the CDR3 reads TGTGCCAGCAGCGTGGGGCGGGGGGGCTTGTTTGAGCAGTTCTTC. Its protein product is CASSVGRGGLFEQFF.

For this clone: Mismatch with germline at one junction end may stem from a read error. V and J are TRBV6-1 and TRBJ2-3, with D perhaps TRBD2 (6 bases). This CDR3 is built from 18 residues. Germline V lookup: CDR1 MNHNS, CDR2 SASEGT. The DNA of the CDR3 is TGTGCCAGCAGCGAAGCAGGCGGGGCTCGTGATCTCGCAGATACGCAGTATTTT. The encoded protein is CASSEAGGARDLADTQYF.

V is TRBV28 and J is TRBJ1-1; the D is unclear. CDR1 and CDR2 from the germline V gene are MDHEN and SYDVKM. The CDR3 has 13 residues. Trimming cost V 6 bases and J 2 bases, with 10 bases left between them. CDR3: CASRNQGNTEAFF. CDR3 in DNA: TGTGCCAGCAGGAATCAAGGAAACACTGAAGCTTTCTTT.